The 31 T cell receptor beta chains below all came from one sample that was sequenced in a study of regulatory T cells in long-lasting Graves disease. As to time point: newly diagnosed GD, antithyroid drugs for less than 3 months. The authors made the TCR library using RNA they extracted from PBMCs. The authors built TCR beta libraries using iRepertoire HTBI primers and Arm-PCR of CDR3 regions. Via MiXCR, TCRdb re-called the multiplex PCR reads, giving one row per CDR3 protein. This table holds 580,000 or so distinct CDR3 sequences, about 15% found once. These same data were also listed under a study on T cells in Graves' hyperthyroidism and ophthalmopathy.

Source: peripheral blood mononuclear cells (PBMCs), taken at new diagnosis, from a patient treated with antithyroid drugs. These receptors all come from a young man with Graves disease.

This clonotype was seen more than once but under ten times. The V and J genes are TRBV20-1 and TRBJ1-4; perhaps TRBD1 as D (5 bases). Between the trimmed V and J ends, which lost 2 bases and 5 bases, there was a span of 12 bases. The CDR3 contains 14 residues. CDR1 and CDR2 (germline): DFQATT, SNEGSKA (reference sequence). CDR3 sequence: CSARPRDGNEKLFF. CDR3 DNA: TGCAGTGCTAGACCCCGGGACGGCAATGAAAAACTGTTTTTT.

This rearrangement joins TRBV28 to TRBJ1-5; no firm D call. Trimming left V 6 bases short and J 0 bases short, with 6 bases between. CDR1 and CDR2 from the germline V gene are MDHEN and SYDVKM. The CDR3 contains 13 residues. In DNA, the CDR3 is TGTGCCAGCAGACGGTATAGCAATCAGCCCCAGCATTTT. Translation: CASRRYSNQPQHF.

The chain links TRBV5-5 to TRBJ1-2, with D unclear. The V end lost 0 bases, the J end lost 8 bases, and 14 bases lay between the germline ends. This CDR3 spans 14 amino acids. The V gene's germline CDR1 is SGHKS and CDR2 YYEKEE (reference sequence). The CDR3 sequence is CASSLEAWTEGYTF. The CDR3 nucleotides are TGTGCCAGCAGCTTGGAGGCTTGGACCGAGGGCTACACCTTC.

This clonotype came up many times. The genes are TRBV27 and TRBJ2-7; no clear D. CDR1 and CDR2 from the germline V gene are MNHEY and SMNVEV (reference sequence). The CDR3 has 13 amino acids. Trimming took off 4 bases at V and 0 bases at J, with 7 bases between the two ends. For the CDR3, the DNA is TGTGCCAGCAGTTCCTTAATCTCCTACGAGCAGTACTTC. Amino acids: CASSSLISYEQYF.

This clonotype was observed many times. The chain employs TRBV28 and TRBJ1-1; D remains unclear. From germline, CDR1 is MDHEN and CDR2 SYDVKM. The length of the CDR3 is 16 residues. With 3 bases removed from V and 0 bases from J, the gap between germline ends came to 14 bases. In nucleotides, the CDR3 is TGTGCCAGCAGTTTCCGGCGAGGGCGGATGAACACTGAAGCTTTCTTT. Translating gives CASSFRRGRMNTEAFF.

This clonotype was observed a few times. The genes are TRBV6-2 or TRBV6-3 and TRBJ2-7; D is undetermined. The CDR3 covers 15 residues. The germline V gene encodes CDR1 MNHEY and CDR2 SVGEGT. V was trimmed by 2 bases and J by 2 bases, leaving 13 bases between them. CDR3 sequence reads: CASSYGSQPTYEQYF. The CDR3 DNA follows: TGTGCCAGCAGTTACGGTTCACAGCCTACCTACGAGCAGTACTTC.

This clonotype was observed many times. V gene TRBV20-1 combines with J gene TRBJ2-5, with D possibly being TRBD1 (6 bases). Germline lookup yields CDR1 DFQATT and CDR2 SNEGSKA (reference sequence). The V gene lost 2 bases and the J gene lost 3 bases, with 16 bases spanning the gap. CDR3 length equals 15 residues. The CDR3 nucleotides are TGCAGTGCTAGACCCCTAGAAGGGGGAAAAGAGACCCAGTACTTC. Protein: CSARPLEGGKETQYF.

Many counts were recorded for this clonotype. V and J are TRBV6-5 and TRBJ1-5, with D maybe TRBD1 (6 bases). Trimming removed 4 bases at V and 1 base at J, with 14 bases between. The germline gives CDR1 MNHEY, CDR2 SVGAGI. The CDR3 spans 16 residues. The chain's CDR3 is CASSSLSGASNQPQHF. The CDR3 DNA reads as TGTGCCAGCAGTTCCCTGTCAGGGGCGAGCAATCAGCCCCAGCATTTT.

This clonotype turned up a few times. The rearrangement uses TRBV14 and TRBJ2-3; 7 bases fit TRBD2. V gave up 0 bases and J gave up 7 bases; unmatched junction bases: 7. The CDR3 has 15 amino acids. CDR1 is SGHDN and CDR2 is FVKESK in the germline V gene. The CDR3 is CASSQEGGSGNTQYF. Written as DNA, the CDR3 is TGTGCCAGCAGCCAAGAGGGCGGGAGTGGAAATACGCAGTATTTT.

This clonotype has ten or more counts. This sequence joins TRBV28 and TRBJ2-6, with D possibly matching TRBD1 (5 bases). The length of the CDR3 is 16 residues. The germline V and J ends were trimmed by 5 bases and 4 bases, with 15 bases remaining between them. The germline V gene has CDR1 MDHEN and CDR2 SYDVKM. CDR3 protein: CASSPQGFWGANVLTF. The DNA of the CDR3 is TGTGCCAGCAGTCCTCAGGGTTTCTGGGGGGCCAACGTCCTGACTTTC.

This clonotype was seen a handful of times. The rearrangement joins TRBV10-1 to TRBJ2-1; 8 nucleotides match TRBD2. Germline lookup yields CDR1 WNHNN and CDR2 SYGVQD (reference sequence). CDR3 length: 15 amino acids. V shed 3 bases, J shed 6 bases, and the junction held 7 bases outside the gene matches. The CDR3 spells CASSEVAGSFNEQFF. The DNA for the CDR3 is TGCGCCAGCAGTGAAGTAGCGGGATCTTTCAATGAGCAGTTCTTC.

The chain couples TRBV20-1 to TRBJ2-7; 11 bases are shared with TRBD2. The ends lost 0 bases at V and 0 bases at J; junction bases unmatched: 4. Per germline, CDR1 DFQATT and CDR2 SNEGSKA (reference sequence). This CDR3 contains 16 residues. The CDR3 is CSARDPTSGTSYEQYF. The DNA of the CDR3 is TGCAGTGCTAGAGATCCGACTAGCGGGACCTCCTACGAGCAGTACTTC.

This clonotype occurred many times. The V call is TRBV7-6, the J call TRBJ2-3; the match to TRBD2 covers 8 bases. V lost 0 bases, J lost 1 base, and 9 bases stayed unmatched. This CDR3 spans 18 amino acids. CDR1 is SGHVS and CDR2 is FNYEAQ in the germline V gene. CDR3 in DNA: TGTGCCAGCAGCTTAGCTCGGCGGGAGGAGTATGGCACAGATACGCAGTATTTT. Protein sequence: CASSLARREEYGTDTQYF.

Ten or more counts support this clonotype. V is TRBV30 and J is TRBJ1-5; no clear D. Trimming stripped 2 bases from V and 0 bases from J, with 8 bases between. The CDR3 spans 14 residues. CDR1 and CDR2 from the germline V gene are GTSNPN and SVGIG (reference sequence). CDR3 bases: TGTGCCTGGAGTCGCACTTATAGCAATCAGCCCCAGCATTTT. It specifies CAWSRTYSNQPQHF.

This clonotype was detected only a few times. V gene TRBV6-1 combines with J gene TRBJ2-3; D is unresolved. The CDR3 is 14 amino acids. V dropped 5 bases and J dropped 4 bases, with 13 bases sitting between them. In germline, CDR1 is MNHNS, CDR2 SASEGT. The CDR3 loop is CASSPPRSPDTQYF. CDR3 DNA sequence: TGTGCCAGCAGTCCCCCGCGCTCTCCAGATACGCAGTATTTT.

This clonotype was observed many times. The genes are TRBV20-1 and TRBJ2-7; 7 nucleotides align to TRBD1. This CDR3 contains 13 residues. The J segment lost 3 bases and the V segment lost 6 bases, leaving 8 bases of the junction unmatched. Germline V gene data show CDR1 as DFQATT and CDR2 as SNEGSKA (reference sequence). CDR3 residues: CSASDRERYEQYF. The DNA of the CDR3 is TGCAGTGCAAGCGACAGGGAACGCTACGAGCAGTACTTC.

This clonotype was counted a single time. This chain links TRBV6-5 with TRBJ2-1; 8 nucleotides agree with TRBD2. CDR3 length: 17 amino acids. Germline V gene lookup returns CDR1 MNHEY and CDR2 SVGAGI. V shed 0 bases, J shed 7 bases, and the junction held 11 bases outside the gene matches. CDR3 amino acids: CASSYSVAGGGLNEQFF. The CDR3 nucleotides are TGTGCCAGCAGTTACTCGGTGGCGGGAGGTGGGTTGAATGAGCAGTTCTTC.

This clonotype has more than one count but fewer than ten. This chain joins TRBV27 and TRBJ1-1; a weak D match, TRBD1 (5 bases). Germline CDR1 and CDR2: MNHEY and SMNVEV (reference sequence). The CDR3 consists of 16 residues. The germline V and J ends were trimmed by 2 bases and 2 bases, with 15 bases remaining between them. CDR3 region: CASSLRGAGGNTEAFF. CDR3 bases: TGTGCCAGCAGTTTAAGGGGCGCGGGCGGTAACACTGAAGCTTTCTTT.

In the case of this clonotype: Being one base from a much bigger clone, this may be a read error. CDR3 sequence (DNA): TGTGCCAGCAGTTTAGCAGGGGGGGCTCTCTTT. It codes for CASSLAGGALF. V and J are TRBV12-3 or TRBV12-4 and TRBJ1-1; a weak D match, TRBD1 (6 bases). The CDR3 extends over 11 amino acids.

This clonotype has more than one count but fewer than ten. The J gene is TRBJ2-1, the V gene TRBV5-1, with 9 nucleotides matching TRBD2. Germline trimming cut 1 base from V and 6 bases from J; bases unmatched to any gene: 5. CDR1 and CDR2 (germline): SGHRS, YFSETQ. The CDR3 runs 15 residues. CDR3 amino acids: CASSLFMGLANEQFF. The CDR3 region has the DNA TGCGCCAGCAGCTTGTTCATGGGACTAGCCAATGAGCAGTTCTTC.

This chain connects TRBV20-1 to TRBJ2-5, with D perhaps matching TRBD2 (6 bases). CDR3 size: 15 residues. Between the trimmed V and J ends, which lost 6 bases and 3 bases, there was a span of 20 bases. Germline loops: CDR1 DFQATT, CDR2 SNEGSKA (reference sequence). The CDR3 DNA reads as TGCAGTGCCGTCCGGCCCTCGGGGGAAAAAGAGACCCAGTACTTC. Translation gives CSAVRPSGEKETQYF.

This clonotype has a count of ten or more. The CDR3 bases are TGTGCCGGCCAGGAGCCGGAAGACAGGGCGGGTGGCTACACCTTC. Residues: CAGQEPEDRAGGYTF. The V gene is TRBV2, the J gene TRBJ1-2; 7 nucleotides match TRBD1. This CDR3 contains 15 residues. Trimming took 11 bases from V and 7 from J; bases not matched to a gene: 19. Germline lookup yields CDR1 SNHLY and CDR2 FYNNEI.

This clonotype was recorded many times. The chain joins TRBV7-3 to TRBJ2-3; 7 bases agree with TRBD1. This CDR3 has 14 residues. Germline CDR1 reads SGHTA; CDR2 reads FQGTGA. The junction had 4 bases not matched to a gene; V was cut back by 5 bases and J by 2 bases. The CDR3 DNA is TGTGCCAGCAGCCCCGGGACAGTCACAGATACGCAGTATTTT. Protein: CASSPGTVTDTQYF.

This clonotype was seen ten or more times. The chain employs TRBV2 and TRBJ2-1; 8 nucleotides match TRBD2. V lost 9 bases, J lost 6 bases, and 10 bases stayed unmatched. CDR1 and CDR2 from the germline V gene are SNHLY and FYNNEI. The CDR3 loop spans 14 amino acids. CDR3 nucleotides: TGTGCCAGTCAGGGGACTAGTCTTCGCAATGAGCAGTTCTTC. This sequence encodes CASQGTSLRNEQFF.

V gene TRBV5-4 combines with J gene TRBJ2-7; D is possibly TRBD1 or TRBD2 (5 bases each). CDR3 length: 14 amino acids. The germline CDR1 and CDR2 sequences are SGHNT and YYREEE (reference sequence). With 0 bases removed from V and 4 bases from J, the gap between germline ends came to 11 bases. In nucleotides, the CDR3 is TGTGCCAGCAGCTTGGGGGACGGCGGGTACGAGCAGTACTTC. Translation gives CASSLGDGGYEQYF.

CDR3 in DNA: TGTGCCAGCAGTTGGCTAGCGGGCGCCACAGATACGCAGTATTTT. It specifies CASSWLAGATDTQYF. The chain joins TRBV6-5 to TRBJ2-3, with 8 bases identical to TRBD2. This CDR3 has 15 amino acids. V dropped 4 bases and J dropped 2; count of bases not matched to a gene: 5. Germline CDR1 reads MNHEY; CDR2 reads SVGAGI.

This rearrangement joins TRBV10-2 to TRBJ1-1; no clear D gene. Germline CDR1 and CDR2: WSHSY and SAAADI. V lost 8 bases and J 0 bases, leaving 4 bases between the germline ends. The CDR3 is 11 residues long. In nucleotides, the CDR3 is TGCGCCAGCCAGATGAACACTGAAGCTTTCTTT. This translates into CASQMNTEAFF.

Details on this clonotype: Since a much larger clone is just one base distant, this may be a read error. The gene calls are TRBV7-3 and TRBJ2-1, with TRBD1 identical over 10 bases. The V segment lost 4 bases and the J segment 5 bases; nucleotides outside the gene matches: 2. This CDR3 has 14 residues. The germline V gene encodes CDR1 SGHTA and CDR2 FQGTGA. In DNA, the CDR3 is TGTGCCAGCAGCTCAGGACAGGGGGACAATGAGCAGTTCTTC. This gives the protein CASSSGQGDNEQFF.

This clonotype turned up a few times. The gene calls are TRBV2 and TRBJ1-6, with a tentative D call TRBD1 (6 bases). The CDR3 totals 17 residues. Trimming removed 3 bases at V and 8 bases at J, with 20 bases between. Germline V gene data show CDR1 as SNHLY and CDR2 as FYNNEI. The CDR3 region is CASSDPNRVYEDSPLHF. CDR3 coding DNA: TGTGCCAGCAGTGACCCAAACAGGGTTTATGAGGATTCACCCCTCCACTTT.

This clonotype came up a few times. V and J are TRBV19 and TRBJ1-2; 8 bases match TRBD1. This CDR3 contains 16 residues. Germline loops: CDR1 LNHDA, CDR2 SQIVND (reference sequence). J was trimmed by 5 bases and V by 3 bases; bases with no gene match: 11. The CDR3 bases are TGTGCCAGTAGTATTCCCCGCCAGGGGGCGCGATATGGCTACACCTTC. Its translation is CASSIPRQGARYGYTF.

This clonotype was seen at least ten times. J is TRBJ2-7 and V is TRBV27; the D gene is possibly TRBD1 (5 bases). The germline V gene encodes CDR1 MNHEY and CDR2 SMNVEV (reference sequence). The CDR3 covers 14 residues. V lost 0 bases and J lost 7, with 13 bases in between. The CDR3 DNA reads as TGTGCCAGCAGTTTATCAAGTACCCCAGGGGAGCAGTACTTC. Protein sequence: CASSLSSTPGEQYF.